Below are 7 T cell receptor beta chains sequenced from a single sample in a study of blood T cells in healthy people across ages. Using a J-beta primer mix together with a sample-barcoded 5' primer, a second PCR was run for roughly 7 to 12 cycles. TCRdb fed the 5' RACE reads into MiXCR, producing one record per CDR3 protein. The sample has about 2 million distinct CDR3 sequences, 49% seen once. The sequencing input was blood. These receptors all stem from a woman between 40 and 50 years old in good health.

This clonotype was counted ten times or more. The chain is built from TRBV20-1 and TRBJ1-2; D uncertain. V was pared by 6 bases and J by 4 bases, with 9 bases between. Germline V gene data show CDR1 as DFQATT and CDR2 as SNEGSKA (reference sequence). This CDR3 has 11 residues. The CDR3 region is CSAPGVYGYTF. The DNA for the CDR3 is TGCAGTGCCCCTGGGGTCTATGGCTACACCTTC.

This clonotype was found once. The V and J genes are TRBV20-1 and TRBJ2-7; D possibly uses TRBD1 or TRBD2 (5 bases each). TRBJ2-5 explains the end of the DNA better; the J call may be wrong. The CDR3 is made up of 13 amino acids. Germline-derived CDR1 and CDR2 are DFQATT and SNEGSKA (reference sequence). In nucleotides, the CDR3 is TGCAGTGCTAGTAGGCAGGGACGTGGGACCCAGTACTTC. The encoded protein is CSASRQGRGTQYF.

As regards this clonotype: The CDR3 carries no conserved terminal phenylalanine or tryptophan, so it likely arises from a read error. The V and J genes are TRBV5-5 and TRBJ2-3; a weak D match, TRBD2 (6 bases). Deletions cut 4 bases from V and 9 bases from J, with 12 bases between. There are 12 residues in the CDR3. CDR1 SGHKS and CDR2 YYEKEE come from the germline V gene (reference sequence). CDR3 nucleotide sequence: TGTGCCAGCAGCCGACAGCGGGCGACGCAGTATATT. Translated, it gives CASSRQRATQYI.

V and J are TRBV4-1 and TRBJ1-2; no definite D call. The germline V and J ends were trimmed by 3 bases and 6 bases, with 11 bases remaining between them. CDR3 size: 13 residues. Germline V gene lookup returns CDR1 MGHRA and CDR2 YSYEKL. CDR3 nucleotide sequence: TGCGCCAGCAGCCAGAGTAACTTGGATGGCTACACCTTC. The encoded protein is CASSQSNLDGYTF.

V and J are TRBV9 and TRBJ2-5; 10 bases are a match to TRBD2. The CDR3 loop spans 15 amino acids. Germline CDR1 SGDLS, CDR2 YYNGEE. The V segment lost 4 bases and the J segment 11 bases; nucleotides outside the gene matches: 14. DNA for the CDR3: TGTGCCAGCAGCCCACTTCGGACTAGCGGCAATGAGCAGTACTTC. Translation gives CASSPLRTSGNEQYF.

This rearrangement joins TRBV6-2 or TRBV6-3 to TRBJ1-2; the D gene is possibly TRBD1 (5 bases). Germline values: CDR1 MNHEY, CDR2 SVGEGT. The V end lost 5 bases, the J end lost 5 bases, and 15 bases lay between the germline ends. The CDR3 length is 14 residues. DNA for the CDR3: TGTGCCAGCAGTGACATGGACACGGAATATGGCTACACCTTC. Amino acids: CASSDMDTEYGYTF.

The chain joins TRBV27 to TRBJ2-7; 7 nucleotides match TRBD1. CDR3 size: 11 residues. V lost 8 bases to trimming and J lost 10 bases; unmatched junction nucleotides: 8. CDR1 and CDR2 from the germline V gene are MNHEY and SMNVEV (reference sequence). The CDR3 nucleotides read TGTGCCAGCCGGGGCAGGGGGATCCAGTACTTC. It specifies CASRGRGIQYF.